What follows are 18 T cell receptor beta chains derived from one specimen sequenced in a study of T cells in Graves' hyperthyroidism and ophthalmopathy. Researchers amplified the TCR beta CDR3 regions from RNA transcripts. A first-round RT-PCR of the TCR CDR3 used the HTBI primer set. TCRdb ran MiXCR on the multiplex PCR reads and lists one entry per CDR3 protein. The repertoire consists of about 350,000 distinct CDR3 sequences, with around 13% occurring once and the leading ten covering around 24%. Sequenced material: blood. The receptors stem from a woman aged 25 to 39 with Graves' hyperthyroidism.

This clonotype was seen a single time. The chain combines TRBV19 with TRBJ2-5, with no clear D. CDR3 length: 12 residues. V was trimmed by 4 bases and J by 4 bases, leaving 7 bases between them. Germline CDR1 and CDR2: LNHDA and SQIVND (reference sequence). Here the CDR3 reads CASSTSRETQYF. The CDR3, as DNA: TGTGCCAGTAGTACGTCCCGAGAGACCCAGTACTTC. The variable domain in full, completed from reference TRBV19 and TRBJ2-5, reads DGGITQSPKYLFRKEGQNVTLSCEQNLNHDAMYWYRQDPGQGLRLIYYSQIVNDFQKGDIAEGYSVSREKKESFPLTVTSAQKNPTAFYLCASSTSRETQYFGPGTRLLVL.

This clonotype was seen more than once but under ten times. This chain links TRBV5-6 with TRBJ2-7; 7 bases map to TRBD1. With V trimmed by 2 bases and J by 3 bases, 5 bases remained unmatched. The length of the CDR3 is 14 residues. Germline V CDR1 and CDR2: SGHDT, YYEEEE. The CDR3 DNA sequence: TGTGCCAGCAGCTTTTCGGCAGGGGGCTACGAGCAGTACTTC. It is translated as CASSFSAGGYEQYF.

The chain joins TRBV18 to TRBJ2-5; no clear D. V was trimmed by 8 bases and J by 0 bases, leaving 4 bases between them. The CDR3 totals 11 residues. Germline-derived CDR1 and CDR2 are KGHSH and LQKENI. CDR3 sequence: CASADQETQYF. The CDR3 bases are TGTGCCAGCGCGGACCAAGAGACCCAGTACTTC.

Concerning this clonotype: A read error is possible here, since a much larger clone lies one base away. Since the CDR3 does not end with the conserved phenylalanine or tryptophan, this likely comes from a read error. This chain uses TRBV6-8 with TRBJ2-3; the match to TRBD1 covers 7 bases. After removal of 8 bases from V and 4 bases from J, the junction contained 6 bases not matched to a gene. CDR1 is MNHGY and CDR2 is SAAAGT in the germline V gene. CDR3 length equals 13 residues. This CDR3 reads CASAGGNADTQYS. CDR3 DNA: TGTGCCAGCGCAGGGGGTAACGCAGATACGCAGTATTCT.

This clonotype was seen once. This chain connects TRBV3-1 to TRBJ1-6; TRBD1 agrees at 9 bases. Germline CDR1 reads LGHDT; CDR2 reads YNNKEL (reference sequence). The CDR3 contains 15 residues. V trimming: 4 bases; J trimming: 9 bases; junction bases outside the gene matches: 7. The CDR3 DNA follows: TGTGCCAGCAGCCCTCGGACAGGGGATTTTTCACCCCTCCACTTT. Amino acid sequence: CASSPRTGDFSPLHF.

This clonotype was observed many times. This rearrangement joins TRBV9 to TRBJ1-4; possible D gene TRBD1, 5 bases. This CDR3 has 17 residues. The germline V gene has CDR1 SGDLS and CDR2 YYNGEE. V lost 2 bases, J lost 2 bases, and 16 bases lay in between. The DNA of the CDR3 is TGTGCCAGCAGCGTTTCACCGACGGGACGGACTAATGAAAAACTGTTTTTT. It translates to CASSVSPTGRTNEKLFF.

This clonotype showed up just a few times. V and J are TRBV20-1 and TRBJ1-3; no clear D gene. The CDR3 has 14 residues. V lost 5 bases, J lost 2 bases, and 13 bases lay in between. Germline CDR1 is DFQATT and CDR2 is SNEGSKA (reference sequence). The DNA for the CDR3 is TGCAGTGCTCAAATCGGGGTTCCTGGAAACACCATATATTTT. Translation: CSAQIGVPGNTIYF.

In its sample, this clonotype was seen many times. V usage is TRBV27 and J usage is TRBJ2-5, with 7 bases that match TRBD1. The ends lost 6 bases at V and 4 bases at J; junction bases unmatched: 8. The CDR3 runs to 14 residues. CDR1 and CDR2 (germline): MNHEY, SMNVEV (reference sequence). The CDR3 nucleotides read TGTGCCAGCAGGGGGACAGCTTTTGGAGAGACCCAGTACTTC. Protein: CASRGTAFGETQYF.

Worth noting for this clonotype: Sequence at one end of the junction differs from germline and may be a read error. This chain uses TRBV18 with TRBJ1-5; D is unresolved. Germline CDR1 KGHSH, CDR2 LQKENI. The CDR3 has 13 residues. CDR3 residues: CASSPGDNPPQHF. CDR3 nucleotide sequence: TGTGCCAGCTCACCGGGAGACAATCCGCCCCAGCATTTT.

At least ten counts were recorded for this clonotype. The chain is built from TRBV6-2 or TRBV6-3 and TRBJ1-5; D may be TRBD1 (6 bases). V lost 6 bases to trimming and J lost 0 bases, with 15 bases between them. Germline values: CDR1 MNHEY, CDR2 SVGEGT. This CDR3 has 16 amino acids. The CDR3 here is CASRNTYRDSNQPQHF. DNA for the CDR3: TGTGCCAGCAGAAATACTTACAGGGATAGCAATCAGCCCCAGCATTTT.

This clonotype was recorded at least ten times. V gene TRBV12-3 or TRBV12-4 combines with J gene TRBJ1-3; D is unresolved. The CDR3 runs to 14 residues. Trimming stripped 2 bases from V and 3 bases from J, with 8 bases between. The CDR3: CASSLKRIGNTIYF. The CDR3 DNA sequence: TGTGCCAGCAGTTTAAAAAGGATTGGAAACACCATATATTTT.

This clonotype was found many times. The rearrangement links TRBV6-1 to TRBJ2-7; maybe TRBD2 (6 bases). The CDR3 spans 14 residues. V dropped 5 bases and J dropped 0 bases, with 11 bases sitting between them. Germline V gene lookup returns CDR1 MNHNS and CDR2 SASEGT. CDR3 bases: TGTGCCAGCAGTTTGACTAGAAGCTCCTACGAGCAGTACTTC. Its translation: CASSLTRSSYEQYF.

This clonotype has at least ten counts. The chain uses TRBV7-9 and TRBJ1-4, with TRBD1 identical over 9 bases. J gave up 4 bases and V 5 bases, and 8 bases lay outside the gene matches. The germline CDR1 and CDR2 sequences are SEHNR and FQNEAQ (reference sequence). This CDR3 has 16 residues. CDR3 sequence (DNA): TGTGCCAGCAGCCAAACAACAGGGGGCATTAATGAAAAACTGTTTTTT. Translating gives CASSQTTGGINEKLFF.

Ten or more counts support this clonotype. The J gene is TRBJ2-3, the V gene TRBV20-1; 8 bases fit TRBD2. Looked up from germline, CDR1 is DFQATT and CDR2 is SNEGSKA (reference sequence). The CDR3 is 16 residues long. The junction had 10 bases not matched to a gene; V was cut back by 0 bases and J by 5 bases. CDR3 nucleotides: TGCAGTGCTAGAGATTTGCGGGGGGCAGTGGGAGATACGCAGTATTTT. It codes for CSARDLRGAVGDTQYF.

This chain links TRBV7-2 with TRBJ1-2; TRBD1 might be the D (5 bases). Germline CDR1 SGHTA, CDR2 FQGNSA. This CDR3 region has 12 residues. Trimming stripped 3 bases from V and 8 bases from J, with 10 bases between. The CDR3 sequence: CASSFEGAGYTF. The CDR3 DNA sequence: TGTGCCAGCAGCTTCGAAGGGGCCGGCTACACCTTC. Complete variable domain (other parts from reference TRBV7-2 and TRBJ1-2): GAGVSQSPSNKVTEKGKDVELRCDPISGHTALYWYRQSLGQGLEFLIYFQGNSAPDKSGLPSDRFSAERTGGSVSTLTIQRTQQEDSAVYLCASSFEGAGYTFGSGTRLTVV.

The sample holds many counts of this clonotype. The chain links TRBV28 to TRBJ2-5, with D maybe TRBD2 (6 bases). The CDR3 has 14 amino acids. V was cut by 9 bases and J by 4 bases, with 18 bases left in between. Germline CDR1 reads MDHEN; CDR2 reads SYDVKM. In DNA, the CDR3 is TGTGCCAGTATCCCGGGACTTCACTCAGAGACCCAGTACTTC. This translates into CASIPGLHSETQYF.

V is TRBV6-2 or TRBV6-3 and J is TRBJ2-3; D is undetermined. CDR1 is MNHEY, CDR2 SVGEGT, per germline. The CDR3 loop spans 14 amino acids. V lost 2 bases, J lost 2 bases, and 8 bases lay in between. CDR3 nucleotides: TGTGCCAGCAGTTACCCTAATCCCACAGATACGCAGTATTTT. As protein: CASSYPNPTDTQYF.

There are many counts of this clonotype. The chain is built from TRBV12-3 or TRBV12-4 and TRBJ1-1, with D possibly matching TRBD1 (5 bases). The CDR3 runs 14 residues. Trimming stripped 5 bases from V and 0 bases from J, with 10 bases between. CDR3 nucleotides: TGTGCCAGCAGTCTCGGGACCTTGAACACTGAAGCTTTCTTT. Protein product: CASSLGTLNTEAFF.